A selection of T cell receptor beta chains follows, all from one sample in a study of T cells after yellow fever vaccination. In TCRdb, the 5' RACE reads were re-called with MiXCR into one record per CDR3 protein. The table has 110,000 or so distinct CDR3 sequences, 7.2% seen once. The starting material was CD4+ T cells sorted from PBMCs, obtained about 41 days after the first yellow fever vaccination. These receptors all stem from a man between 18 and 29 years old who received the YFV17D yellow fever vaccine. CDR3s include the opening cysteine and the closing phenylalanine or tryptophan. A D gene is named only where the DNA matches it firmly.

D gene	V gene	J gene	CDR3 protein
TRBD2	TRBV20-1	TRBJ2-3	CSATDQRGVGDTQYF
TRBD1	TRBV11-2	TRBJ2-1	CASSLRQGYYNEQFF
.	TRBV7-9	TRBJ2-5	CASSQIPGPPYF
.	TRBV7-2	TRBJ2-1	CASSGRHNEQFF
.	TRBV4-3	TRBJ2-3	CASSQVMPDTQYF
.	TRBV10-3	TRBJ2-5	CAISESGLQETQYF
TRBD2	TRBV5-4	TRBJ2-3	CASSTRTGGGLREQYF
.	TRBV5-1	TRBJ2-2	CASSYGGPSTGELFF
.	TRBV7-2	TRBJ2-1	CASSFGVGGEQFF
TRBD1	TRBV20-1	TRBJ2-1	CCAGLDDRGSYNEQFF
.	TRBV5-4	TRBJ1-3	CASSLAGMVGNTIYF
TRBD1	TRBV9	TRBJ2-7	CASSEGPGQGTGEQYF
.	TRBV7-6	TRBJ2-1	CASSLDWGEQFF
.	TRBV7-2	TRBJ1-1	CASSLNGGTEAFF
TRBD2	TRBV6-5	TRBJ2-3	CASSYSGGGGRSLTQYF
.	TRBV14	TRBJ1-1	CASSPNTEAFF
.	TRBV21-1	TRBJ1-4	CASSKERGTSTNEKLFF
.	TRBV18	TRBJ1-2	CASSPGAGSGGYTF
.	TRBV7-2	TRBJ2-1	CASSLMTLKNEQFF
.	TRBV5-1	TRBJ2-2	CASSPPTGELFF
.	TRBV6-5	TRBJ1-4	CASSYAQGATNEKLFF
.	TRBV20-1	TRBJ1-2	CSARGGRVDGYTF
TRBD2	TRBV29-1	TRBJ2-3	CSVAAASGVADTQYF
.	TRBV28	TRBJ1-1	CASSFQYSNPNTEAFF